What follows describes a single T cell receptor beta chain. Its specificity is not known. Amplification used 60 Vbeta primers and 13 Jbeta primers. Only in-frame clones appear in the TCRdb table, and some are missing; sequencing was by immunoSEQ multiplex PCR. The data show roughly 96,000 clones, roughly 74% seen once. Trimming cost V 1 base and J 3 bases, with 12 bases left between them. From germline, CDR1 is LGHNA and CDR2 YSLEER. CDR3 length: 15 amino acids. The sample belongs to a study of cytomegalovirus exposure and HLA in healthy donors. Study results and limitations: Later, an analysis found that common viral pathogens appeared to be linked with several of the most significant clusters. Productive status was seen about 87% or about 30% of the time for most TCR beta V segments in an earlier analysis. Some segments of the V type, notably TRBV6-2 and TRBV6-3, were excluded as indistinguishable. Later genetic work tied a missense DCLRE1C variant to beta-chain V and J trimming.

The sequenced sample consisted of PBMCs. The TCR originated in a female donor in good health and CMV-seropositive. The chain has TRBV4-3 and TRBJ1-1; D perhaps matches TRBD1 (6 bases). The CDR3 DNA reads TGCGCCAGCAGCCAAGGACAGGTTTTTGACACTGAAGCTTTCTTT. Encoded protein: CASSQGQVFDTEAFF.